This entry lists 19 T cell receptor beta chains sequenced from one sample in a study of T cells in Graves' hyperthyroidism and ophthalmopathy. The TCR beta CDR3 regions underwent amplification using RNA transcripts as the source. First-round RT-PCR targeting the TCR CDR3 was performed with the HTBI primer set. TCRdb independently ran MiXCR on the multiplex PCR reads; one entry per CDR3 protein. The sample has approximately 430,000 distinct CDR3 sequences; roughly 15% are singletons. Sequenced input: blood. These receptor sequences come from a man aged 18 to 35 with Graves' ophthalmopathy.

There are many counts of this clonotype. The CDR3 DNA follows: TGTGCCAGCAGTGAATCCACAGGGGGCGTAGAGACCCAGTACTTC. Amino acid sequence: CASSESTGGVETQYF. The V and J genes are TRBV6-1 and TRBJ2-5, with 9 bases aligning to TRBD1. The trim removed 2 bases at V and 4 bases at J, leaving 5 bases unmatched. Germline V gene lookup returns CDR1 MNHNS and CDR2 SASEGT. This CDR3 comprises 15 residues.

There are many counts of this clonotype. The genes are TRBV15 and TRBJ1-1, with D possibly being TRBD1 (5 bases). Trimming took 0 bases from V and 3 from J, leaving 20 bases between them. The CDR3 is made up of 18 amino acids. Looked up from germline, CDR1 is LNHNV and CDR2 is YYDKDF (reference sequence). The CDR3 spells CATSRDPWQAPGHTEAFF. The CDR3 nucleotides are TGTGCCACCAGCAGAGACCCTTGGCAGGCCCCAGGGCACACTGAAGCTTTCTTT.

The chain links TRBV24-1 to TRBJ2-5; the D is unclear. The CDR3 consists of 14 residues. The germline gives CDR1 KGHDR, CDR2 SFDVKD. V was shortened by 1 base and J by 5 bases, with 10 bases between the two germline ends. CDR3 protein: CATSDFSGRETQYF. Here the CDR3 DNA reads TGTGCCACCAGTGATTTTTCAGGCCGCGAGACCCAGTACTTC.

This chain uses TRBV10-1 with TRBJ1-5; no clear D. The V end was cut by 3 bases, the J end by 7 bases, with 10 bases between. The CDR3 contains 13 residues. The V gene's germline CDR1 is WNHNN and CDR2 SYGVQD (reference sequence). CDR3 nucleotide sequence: TGCGCCAGCAGTGATGAGGGCGGCCAGCCCCAGCATTTT. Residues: CASSDEGGQPQHF.

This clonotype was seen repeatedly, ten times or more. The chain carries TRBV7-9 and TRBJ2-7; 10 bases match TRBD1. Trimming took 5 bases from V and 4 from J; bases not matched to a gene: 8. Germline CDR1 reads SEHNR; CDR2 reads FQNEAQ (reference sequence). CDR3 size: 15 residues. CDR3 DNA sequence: TGTGCCAGCAGCCCCAGACAGGGGGCGAGGTACGAGCAGTACTTC. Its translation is CASSPRQGARYEQYF.

The CDR3 loop is CASSYWGAGDGYTF. CDR3 DNA: TGTGCCAGCAGTTACTGGGGTGCGGGGGATGGCTACACCTTC. This chain connects TRBV6-5 to TRBJ1-2; D may be TRBD1 (5 bases). Trimming removed 1 base at V and 6 bases at J, with 12 bases between. CDR3 length: 14 residues. CDR1 MNHEY and CDR2 SVGAGI come from the germline V gene.

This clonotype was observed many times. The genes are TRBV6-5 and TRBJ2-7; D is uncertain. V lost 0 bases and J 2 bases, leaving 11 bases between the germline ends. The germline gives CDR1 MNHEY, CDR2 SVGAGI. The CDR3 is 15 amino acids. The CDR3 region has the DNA TGTGCCAGCAGTTACTCCAGCGATGATACCTACGAGCAGTACTTC. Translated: CASSYSSDDTYEQYF.

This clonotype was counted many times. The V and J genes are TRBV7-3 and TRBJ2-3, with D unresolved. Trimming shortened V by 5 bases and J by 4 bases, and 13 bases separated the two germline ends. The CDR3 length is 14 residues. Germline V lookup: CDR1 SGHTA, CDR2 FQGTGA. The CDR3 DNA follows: TGTGCCAGCAGCCTAGGCGTTATTTCAGATACGCAGTATTTT. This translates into CASSLGVISDTQYF.

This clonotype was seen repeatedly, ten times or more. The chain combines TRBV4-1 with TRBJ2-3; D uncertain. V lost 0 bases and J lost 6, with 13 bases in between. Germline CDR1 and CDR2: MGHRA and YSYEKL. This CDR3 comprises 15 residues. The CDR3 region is CASSQDVRPSDTQYF. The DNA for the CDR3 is TGCGCCAGCAGCCAAGATGTGAGGCCGTCCGATACGCAGTATTTT.

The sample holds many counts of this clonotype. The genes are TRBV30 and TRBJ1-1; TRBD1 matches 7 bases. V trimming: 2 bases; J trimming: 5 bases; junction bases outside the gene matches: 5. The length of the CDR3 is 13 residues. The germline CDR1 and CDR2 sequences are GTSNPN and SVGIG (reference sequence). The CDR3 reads CAWSILDRTEAFF. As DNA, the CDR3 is TGTGCCTGGAGTATCTTGGACAGGACTGAAGCTTTCTTT.

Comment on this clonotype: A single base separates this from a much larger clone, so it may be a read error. CDR3 in amino acids: CASSLMGAGMHTEAFF. CDR3 in DNA: TGTGCCAGCAGCTTAATGGGAGCAGGAATGCACACTGAAGCTTTCTTT. The genes are TRBV7-3 and TRBJ1-1; no reliable D call. Per germline, CDR1 SGHTA and CDR2 FQGTGA. The CDR3 is 16 amino acids. Between the trimmed V and J ends, which lost 1 base and 3 bases, there was a span of 15 bases.

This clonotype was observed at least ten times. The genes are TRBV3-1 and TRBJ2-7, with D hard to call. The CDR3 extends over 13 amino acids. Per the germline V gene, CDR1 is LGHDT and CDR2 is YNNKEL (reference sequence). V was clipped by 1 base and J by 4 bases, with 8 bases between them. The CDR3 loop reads CASSQADQYEQYF. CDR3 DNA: TGTGCCAGCAGCCAAGCGGACCAGTACGAGCAGTACTTC.

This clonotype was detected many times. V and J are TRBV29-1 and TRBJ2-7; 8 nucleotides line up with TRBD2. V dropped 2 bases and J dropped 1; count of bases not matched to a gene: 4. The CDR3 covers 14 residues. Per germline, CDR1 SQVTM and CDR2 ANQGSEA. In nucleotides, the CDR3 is TGCAGCGTTGAAAATAGCGGGACGTCCTACGAGCAGTACTTC. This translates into CSVENSGTSYEQYF.

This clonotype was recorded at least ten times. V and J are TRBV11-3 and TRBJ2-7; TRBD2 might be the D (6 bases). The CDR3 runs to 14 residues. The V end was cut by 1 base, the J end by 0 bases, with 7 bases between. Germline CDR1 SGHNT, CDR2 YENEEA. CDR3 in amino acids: CASSLAAGSYEQYF. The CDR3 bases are TGTGCCAGCAGCTTAGCAGCGGGCTCCTACGAGCAGTACTTC.

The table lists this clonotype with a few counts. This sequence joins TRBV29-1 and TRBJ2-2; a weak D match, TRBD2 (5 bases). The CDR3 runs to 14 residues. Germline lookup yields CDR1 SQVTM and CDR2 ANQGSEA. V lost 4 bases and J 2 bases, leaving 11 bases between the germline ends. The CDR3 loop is CSVGRAGNTGELFF. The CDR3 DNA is TGCAGCGTTGGAAGGGCGGGCAACACCGGGGAGCTGTTTTTT.

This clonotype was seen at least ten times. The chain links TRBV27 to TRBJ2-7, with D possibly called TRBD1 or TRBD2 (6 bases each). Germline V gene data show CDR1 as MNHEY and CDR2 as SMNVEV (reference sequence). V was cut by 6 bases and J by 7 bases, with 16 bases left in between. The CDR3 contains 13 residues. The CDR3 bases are TGTGCCAGCAGGCCCTCGGGGGCTCGGGAGCAGTACTTC. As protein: CASRPSGAREQYF.

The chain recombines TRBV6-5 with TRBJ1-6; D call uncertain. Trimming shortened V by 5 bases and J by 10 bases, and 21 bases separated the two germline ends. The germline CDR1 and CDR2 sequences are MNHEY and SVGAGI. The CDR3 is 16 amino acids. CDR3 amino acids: CASSPPPDGLGSPLHF. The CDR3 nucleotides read TGTGCCAGCAGTCCTCCACCCGACGGTTTGGGGTCACCCCTCCACTTT.

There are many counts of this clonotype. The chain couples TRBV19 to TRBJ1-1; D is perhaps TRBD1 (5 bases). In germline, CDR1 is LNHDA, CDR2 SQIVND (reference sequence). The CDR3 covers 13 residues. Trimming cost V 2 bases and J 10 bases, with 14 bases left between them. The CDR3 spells CASSIQGDQAAFF. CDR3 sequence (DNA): TGTGCCAGTAGTATACAGGGAGATCAGGCAGCTTTCTTT. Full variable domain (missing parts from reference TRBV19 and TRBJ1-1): DGGITQSPKYLFRKEGQNVTLSCEQNLNHDAMYWYRQDPGQGLRLIYYSQIVNDFQKGDIAEGYSVSREKKESFPLTVTSAQKNPTAFYLCASSIQGDQAAFFGQGTRLTVV.

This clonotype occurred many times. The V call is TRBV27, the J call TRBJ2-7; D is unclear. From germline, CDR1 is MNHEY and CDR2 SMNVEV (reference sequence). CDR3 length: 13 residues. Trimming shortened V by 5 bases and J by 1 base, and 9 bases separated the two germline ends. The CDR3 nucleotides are TGTGCCAGCAGTCCATCCGCTTCCTACGAGCAGTACTTC. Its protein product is CASSPSASYEQYF.